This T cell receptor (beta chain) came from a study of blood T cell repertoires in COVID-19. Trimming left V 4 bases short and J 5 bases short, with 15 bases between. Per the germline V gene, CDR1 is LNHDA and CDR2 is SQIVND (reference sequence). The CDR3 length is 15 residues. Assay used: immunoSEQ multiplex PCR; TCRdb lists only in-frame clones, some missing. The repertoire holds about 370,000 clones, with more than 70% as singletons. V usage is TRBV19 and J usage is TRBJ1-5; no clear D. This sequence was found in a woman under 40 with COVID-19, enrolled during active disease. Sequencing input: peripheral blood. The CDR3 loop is CASSNVGSADQPQHF. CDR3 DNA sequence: TGTGCCAGTAGTAATGTCGGGTCGGCGGATCAGCCCCAGCATTTT.